One sample yielded the 23 T cell receptor beta chains listed below, sequenced in a study of cytomegalovirus exposure and HLA in healthy donors. The PCR made use of 60 Vbeta and 13 Jbeta primers. The table came from immunoSEQ multiplex PCR; TCRdb's copy has only in-frame clones and leaves some out. The repertoire has approximately 81,000 clones, just over 75% of them found once; the top ten carry around 3.2%. Specimen: PBMCs. The receptors stem from a man aged 50-59 years in good health and CMV-seropositive.

This chain connects TRBV2 to TRBJ2-7; TRBD2 might be the D (6 bases). CDR3 length: 14 residues. V was clipped by 5 bases and J by 7 bases, with 18 bases between them. Germline V gene lookup returns CDR1 SNHLY and CDR2 FYNNEI. CDR3: CASSWGELTGEQYF. For the CDR3, the DNA is TGTGCCAGCAGTTGGGGGGAGTTAACGGGGGAGCAGTACTTC.

This CDR3 is CAWRVAGLLNEQYF. In DNA, the CDR3 is TGTGCCTGGAGAGTGGCGGGGCTTTTAAACGAGCAGTACTTC. J is TRBJ2-7 and V is TRBV30, with D perhaps matching TRBD2 (6 bases). V lost 3 bases and J 5 bases, leaving 17 bases between the germline ends. Germline CDR1 is GTSNPN and CDR2 is SVGIG (reference sequence). The CDR3 has 14 amino acids.

J is TRBJ1-5 and V is TRBV7-9; D remains unclear. Germline V gene sequence: CDR1 SEHNR, CDR2 FQNEAQ (reference sequence). The CDR3 has 12 amino acids. Trimming removed 8 bases from V and 10 bases from J, with 15 bases in between. DNA of the CDR3: TGTGCCAGCGGCCCTTCGGCGGAACCCCAGCATTTT. It specifies CASGPSAEPQHF.

The chain has TRBV6-1 and TRBJ2-1; TRBD2 matches at 12 bases. This CDR3 spans 15 amino acids. From germline, CDR1 is MNHNS and CDR2 SASEGT. With 2 bases clipped from V and 12 bases from J, the junction kept 8 bases outside the gene matches. In DNA form, the CDR3 reads TGTGCCAGCAGTGAACTAGCGGGAGGGCCAGTAGTGCAGTTCTTC. Translation: CASSELAGGPVVQFF.

In DNA form, the CDR3 reads TGTGCCAGCAGCCCGCTCGGGACTAGCGGGGCCGCCTACAATGAGCAGTTCTTC. This gives the protein CASSPLGTSGAAYNEQFF. The chain couples TRBV5-4 to TRBJ2-1, with 13 nucleotides matching TRBD2. The J segment lost 2 bases and the V segment lost 4 bases, leaving 9 bases of the junction unmatched. Germline values: CDR1 SGHNT, CDR2 YYREEE (reference sequence). CDR3 length equals 18 residues.

This clone has just a few counts. The rearrangement uses TRBV4-2 and TRBJ2-1; D might be TRBD2 (5 bases). The length of the CDR3 is 12 residues. V lost 10 bases to trimming and J lost 9 bases, with 16 bases between them. The germline V gene encodes CDR1 LGHNA and CDR2 YNFKEQ. Here the CDR3 reads CATLKPEGEQFF. The CDR3 nucleotides are TGTGCCACCCTGAAGCCTGAGGGTGAGCAGTTCTTC.

The gene calls are TRBV11-3 and TRBJ2-4; 10 nucleotides align to TRBD2. With V trimmed by 1 base and J by 4 bases, 7 bases remained unmatched. Germline values: CDR1 SGHNT, CDR2 YENEEA. CDR3 length equals 17 residues. The CDR3 DNA is TGTGCCAGCAGCTTAGGTGTTGGACTAGCGGATAAAAACATTCAGTACTTC. Its protein product is CASSLGVGLADKNIQYF.

The genes are TRBV7-3 and TRBJ2-5; 9 positions match TRBD2. The CDR3 runs 15 residues. V was pared by 6 bases and J by 10 bases, with 15 bases of the junction left unmatched. Germline assignment: CDR1 SGHTA and CDR2 FQGTGA. DNA of the CDR3: TGTGCCAGCAGTTCCGGGACTAGCATGTTCCAGTGCCAGTACTTC. This gives the protein CASSSGTSMFQCQYF.

The chain links TRBV27 to TRBJ1-1; D remains unclear. With 8 bases removed from V and 7 bases from J, the gap between germline ends came to 17 bases. This CDR3 contains 13 residues. The V gene's germline CDR1 is MNHEY and CDR2 SMNVEV (reference sequence). CDR3 DNA: TGTGCCAGCTTTACCAGACCATACAGTGAAGCTTTCTTT. It yields the protein CASFTRPYSEAFF.

The genes are TRBV30 and TRBJ1-2, with 8 positions matching TRBD1. The CDR3 is 14 residues long. Germline CDR1 and CDR2: GTSNPN and SVGIG (reference sequence). Germline trimming cut 5 bases from V and 4 bases from J; bases unmatched to any gene: 9. The CDR3 here is CAWAPLDRGYGYTF. CDR3 coding DNA: TGTGCCTGGGCCCCCCTCGACAGGGGCTATGGCTACACCTTC.

Only a few counts were recorded for this clone. The CDR3 DNA follows: TGTGCCAGCAGCTTCCGGGACAGGGGGTATCAAGGCAGGGGGAATCAGCCCCAGCATTTT. This translates into CASSFRDRGYQGRGNQPQHF. The chain couples TRBV7-3 to TRBJ1-5, with 11 nucleotides matching TRBD1. Per germline, CDR1 SGHTA and CDR2 FQGTGA. CDR3 length equals 20 residues. V dropped 3 bases and J dropped 4; count of bases not matched to a gene: 17.

The rearrangement uses TRBV29-1 and TRBJ1-5; tentatively, D is TRBD1 (6 bases). Germline CDR1 is SQVTM and CDR2 is ANQGSEA. The CDR3 has 14 residues. The V end lost 4 bases, the J end lost 3 bases, and 13 bases lay between the germline ends. The DNA for the CDR3 is TGCAGCGTTGGGGACACCGCCCTCAATCAGCCCCAGCATTTT. Amino acid sequence: CSVGDTALNQPQHF.

The V gene is TRBV7-6, the J gene TRBJ2-7, with 9 bases lining up with TRBD2. V lost 7 bases and J lost 2; bases outside the gene matches: 9. Per germline, CDR1 SGHVS and CDR2 FNYEAQ. The CDR3 consists of 15 residues. In DNA, the CDR3 is TGTGCCAGCACCCTTGGGAGCGGGAGGCCCTACGAGCAGTACTTC. Protein sequence: CASTLGSGRPYEQYF.

This chain uses TRBV5-1 with TRBJ1-3; 7 bases match TRBD1. CDR3 length: 15 amino acids. J was trimmed by 0 bases and V by 3 bases; bases with no gene match: 3. Germline V gene lookup returns CDR1 SGHRS and CDR2 YFSETQ. The CDR3 DNA follows: TGCGCCAGCAGCTCGGGACAGACCTCTGGAAACACCATATATTTT. Its translation: CASSSGQTSGNTIYF.

The V call is TRBV5-1, the J call TRBJ2-7; TRBD1 agrees at 7 bases. This CDR3 has 15 residues. Trimming took 0 bases from V and 1 from J; bases not matched to a gene: 4. Germline values: CDR1 SGHRS, CDR2 YFSETQ. The CDR3 nucleotides read TGCGCCAGCAGCTTGGAAGGGACAGCATCCTACGAGCAGTACTTC. It specifies CASSLEGTASYEQYF.

The rearrangement links TRBV5-1 to TRBJ1-1, with 7 bases that match TRBD1. Germline V CDR1 and CDR2: SGHRS, YFSETQ. With V trimmed by 3 bases and J by 3 bases, 2 bases remained unmatched. CDR3 size: 13 residues. The DNA for the CDR3 is TGCGCCAGCAGCTGGGACAGTGACACTGAAGCTTTCTTT. This encodes CASSWDSDTEAFF.

The chain recombines TRBV11-1 with TRBJ1-6; 9 bases align to TRBD1. CDR3 length: 15 amino acids. Germline loops: CDR1 SGHAT, CDR2 FQDESV (reference sequence). J lost 5 bases, V lost 5 bases, and 4 bases had no gene match. The chain's CDR3 is CASSPRTGDNSPLHF. CDR3 nucleotides: TGTGCCAGCAGCCCTCGGACAGGGGATAATTCACCCCTCCACTTT.

The V call is TRBV18, the J call TRBJ2-7; TRBD1 matches at 10 bases. V lost 0 bases and J lost 0; bases outside the gene matches: 5. CDR1 is KGHSH, CDR2 LQKENI, per germline. This CDR3 has 17 residues. CDR3 region: CASSPPPGQGSSYEQYF. As DNA, the CDR3 is TGTGCCAGCTCACCACCACCGGGACAGGGGTCCTCCTACGAGCAGTACTTC.

The genes are TRBV7-9 and TRBJ1-5; D unclear. The V and J ends lost 2 bases and 5 bases respectively, with 7 bases between them. Germline values: CDR1 SEHNR, CDR2 FQNEAQ (reference sequence). The CDR3 sequence is 13 residues long. Written as DNA, the CDR3 is TGTGCCAGCAGCTTAATGGCAGATCAGCCCCAGCATTTT. Translated: CASSLMADQPQHF.

V and J are TRBV18 and TRBJ2-1; 12 nucleotides match TRBD2. The CDR3 has 16 residues. Germline CDR1 KGHSH, CDR2 LQKENI. Germline trimming cut 2 bases from V and 9 bases from J; bases unmatched to any gene: 8. CDR3 amino acids: CASSPNRLAGVGEQFF. The DNA of the CDR3 is TGTGCCAGCTCACCAAACCGACTAGCGGGAGTCGGTGAGCAGTTCTTC.

The chain recombines TRBV7-9 with TRBJ1-5; D gene uncertain. This CDR3 is built from 13 residues. Trimming took 4 bases from V and 0 from J, leaving 4 bases between them. Germline lookup yields CDR1 SEHNR and CDR2 FQNEAQ (reference sequence). The CDR3, as DNA: TGTGCCAGCAGCTCCTATAGCAATCAGCCCCAGCATTTT. Translating it yields CASSSYSNQPQHF.

This clone was seen only a few times. This chain uses TRBV9 with TRBJ1-1; the match to TRBD1 covers 7 bases. Germline V gene lookup returns CDR1 SGDLS and CDR2 YYNGEE. V trimming: 0 bases; J trimming: 5 bases; junction bases outside the gene matches: 7. This CDR3 has 15 residues. The CDR3 DNA sequence: TGTGCCAGCAGCGTAGGGCCGACAGGGACGACTGAAGCTTTCTTT. It encodes CASSVGPTGTTEAFF. The whole variable domain, filled in from reference TRBV9 and TRBJ1-1, reads DSGVTQTPKHLITATGQRVTLRCSPRSGDLSVYWYQQSLDQGLQFLIQYYNGEERAKGNILERFSAQQFPDLHSELNLSSLELGDSALYFCASSVGPTGTTEAFFGQGTRLTVV.

A few counts support this clone. V usage is TRBV6-5 and J usage is TRBJ1-1; D is perhaps TRBD1 (5 bases). V lost 6 bases to trimming and J lost 7 bases, with 15 bases between them. The germline V gene encodes CDR1 MNHEY and CDR2 SVGAGI. The CDR3 is made up of 13 amino acids. The CDR3: CASRPPWGGEAFF. As DNA, the CDR3 is TGTGCCAGCAGACCACCCTGGGGCGGTGAAGCTTTCTTT.